The 17 T cell receptor beta chains below come from one sample, sequenced in a study of T cell changes during pregnancy in multiple sclerosis. Profiled with immunoSEQ multiplex PCR; TCRdb holds only in-frame clones, not every one. This sample has 70,000 to 95,000 clones, with 75% to 95% found just once. Source: CD4+ T cells from peripheral blood mononuclear cells, taken in the second trimester of pregnancy. The source of these receptors is a female donor with multiple sclerosis, enrolled in a pregnancy study.

This clone is a singleton in its sample. V gene TRBV28 combines with J gene TRBJ1-2, with a tentative D call TRBD1 (5 bases). CDR3 length: 17 residues. Germline values: CDR1 MDHEN, CDR2 SYDVKM. V gave up 2 bases and J gave up 5 bases, with 21 bases separating them. CDR3: CASSLGGAGLRGYGYTF. In nucleotides, the CDR3 is TGTGCCAGCAGTTTAGGAGGGGCAGGGCTGAGGGGATATGGCTACACCTTC.

The chain employs TRBV2 and TRBJ1-1, with no clear D. Trimming left V 7 bases short and J 0 bases short, with 9 bases between. There are 13 residues in the CDR3. Germline CDR1 is SNHLY and CDR2 is FYNNEI. CDR3 region: CASKSRLNTEAFF. CDR3 DNA sequence: TGTGCCAGCAAGTCCAGGCTGAACACTGAAGCTTTCTTT.

The gene calls are TRBV14 and TRBJ2-5, with 7 positions matching TRBD2. This CDR3 region has 16 residues. Germline loops: CDR1 SGHDN, CDR2 FVKESK. The trim removed 3 bases at V and 2 bases at J, leaving 9 bases unmatched. The CDR3 loop reads CASSQPGLAAQETQYF. The CDR3 nucleotides read TGTGCCAGCAGCCAGCCGGGGCTAGCGGCACAAGAGACCCAGTACTTC.

The chain has TRBV19 and TRBJ2-1; TRBD1 aligns across 9 bases. The CDR3 sequence is 16 residues long. The V gene end was trimmed by 5 bases and the J gene end by 3 bases; junction bases not matched to a gene: 8. From germline, CDR1 is LNHDA and CDR2 SQIVND (reference sequence). CDR3 coding DNA: TGTGCCAGTAGTCCGGGGGGACAGGGCCTCTACAATGAGCAGTTCTTC. Protein: CASSPGGQGLYNEQFF.

The chain recombines TRBV7-8 with TRBJ1-5; D is unresolved. V dropped 0 bases and J dropped 9 bases, with 18 bases sitting between them. CDR1 is SGHVS, CDR2 FQNEAQ, per germline. The CDR3 totals 16 residues. CDR3 bases: TGTGCCAGCAGCTTAGCGCGGATAGGCATATTAGGGCCCCAGCATTTT. Amino acids: CASSLARIGILGPQHF.

The chain joins TRBV5-1 to TRBJ1-1; maybe TRBD1 (6 bases). CDR3 size: 15 residues. The germline gives CDR1 SGHRS, CDR2 YFSETQ. V lost 0 bases to trimming and J lost 7 bases, with 16 bases between them. In nucleotides, the CDR3 is TGCGCCAGCAGCTTGGATCTATGGACAGTGAGTGAAGCTTTCTTT. It translates to CASSLDLWTVSEAFF.

The genes are TRBV5-1 and TRBJ2-7, with 11 positions matching TRBD1. The V segment lost 1 base and the J segment 4 bases; nucleotides outside the gene matches: 7. The germline CDR1 and CDR2 sequences are SGHRS and YFSETQ. The CDR3 spans 16 residues. CDR3 sequence reads: CASSLFGTGGMYEQYF. Written as DNA, the CDR3 is TGCGCCAGCAGCTTGTTCGGGACAGGGGGTATGTACGAGCAGTACTTC.

The J gene is TRBJ2-1, the V gene TRBV7-9, with TRBD2 matching 7 bases. This CDR3 has 15 residues. The ends lost 1 base at V and 7 bases at J; junction bases unmatched: 7. The germline gives CDR1 SEHNR, CDR2 FQNEAQ (reference sequence). The CDR3 DNA is TGTGCCAGCAGCTTAGTGGCGGGAGAAGGGAATGAGCAGTTCTTC. Residues: CASSLVAGEGNEQFF.

The CDR3 loop is CASKIDRGGAAGYTF. The CDR3 nucleotides are TGTGCCAGCAAGATCGACAGGGGTGGAGCGGCTGGCTACACCTTC. This chain connects TRBV2 to TRBJ1-2; 8 bases agree with TRBD1. Germline V gene lookup returns CDR1 SNHLY and CDR2 FYNNEI. Germline trimming cut 7 bases from V and 7 bases from J; bases unmatched to any gene: 14. This CDR3 region has 15 residues.

The V call is TRBV7-3, the J call TRBJ2-7; 7 bases fit TRBD2. Germline V CDR1 and CDR2: SGHTA, FQGTGA. With V trimmed by 4 bases and J by 2 bases, 2 bases remained unmatched. The CDR3 extends over 13 amino acids. Written as DNA, the CDR3 is TGTGCCAGCAGCTGGGGGACTACCTACGAGCAGTACTTC. Amino acids: CASSWGTTYEQYF.

V is TRBV19 and J is TRBJ1-1; 8 nucleotides agree with TRBD1. Germline-derived CDR1 and CDR2 are LNHDA and SQIVND (reference sequence). V was clipped by 5 bases and J by 7 bases; unmatched bases: 6. This CDR3 has 13 residues. For the CDR3, the DNA is TGTGCCAGTAGTTCAGGACAGGGCCGTGAAGCTTTCTTT. Protein: CASSSGQGREAFF.

This clone has more than one count but fewer than ten. The V gene is TRBV7-2, the J gene TRBJ1-4; D is unclear. CDR1 is SGHTA, CDR2 FQGNSA, per germline. V gave up 3 bases and J gave up 3 bases, with 5 bases separating them. The CDR3 covers 13 residues. The CDR3 DNA sequence: TGTGCCAGCAGCTTTGTCGCTAATGAAAAACTGTTTTTT. This codes for CASSFVANEKLFF.

This chain joins TRBV27 and TRBJ1-2; D is perhaps TRBD1 (5 bases). The CDR3 length is 13 residues. Trimming removed 5 bases at V and 5 bases at J, with 12 bases between. In germline, CDR1 is MNHEY, CDR2 SMNVEV (reference sequence). The CDR3 DNA sequence: TGTGCCAGCAGTAGGGGACTCGGGTATGGCTACACCTTC. Encoded protein: CASSRGLGYGYTF.

The rearrangement uses TRBV29-1 and TRBJ1-2, with TRBD1 matching 8 bases. The J segment lost 8 bases and the V segment lost 7 bases, leaving 12 bases of the junction unmatched. This CDR3 contains 13 residues. Germline CDR1 reads SQVTM; CDR2 reads ANQGSEA. The CDR3 DNA sequence: TGCAGCGCCGGGGACAGGCATCCACAAGGCTACACCTTC. Its translation is CSAGDRHPQGYTF. The entire variable domain, with the rest obtained from reference TRBV29-1 and TRBJ1-2, is as follows: SAVISQKPSRDICQRGTSLTIQCQVDSQVTMMFWYRQQPGQSLTLIATANQGSEATYESGFVIDKFPISRPNLTFSTLTVSNMSPEDSSIYLCSAGDRHPQGYTFGSGTRLTVV.

This clone appeared once. The chain recombines TRBV19 with TRBJ2-4, with TRBD2 identical over 13 bases. V was pared by 3 bases and J by 5 bases, with 4 bases of the junction left unmatched. CDR3 length equals 16 residues. Germline assignment: CDR1 LNHDA and CDR2 SQIVND (reference sequence). Here the CDR3 reads CASSISGTSGENIQYF. The CDR3 nucleotides read TGTGCCAGTAGTATCTCCGGGACTAGCGGGGAAAACATTCAGTACTTC.

V gene TRBV30 combines with J gene TRBJ2-3, with 9 bases identical to TRBD2. Trimming removed 8 bases from V and 0 bases from J; junction bases left unmatched: 3. CDR1 GTSNPN and CDR2 SVGIG come from the germline V gene (reference sequence). This CDR3 has 13 amino acids. CDR3 protein: CAGTSGSTDTQYF. CDR3 in DNA: TGTGCCGGAACTAGCGGGAGCACAGATACGCAGTATTTT.

The chain couples TRBV6-1 to TRBJ2-6; TRBD1 might be the D (5 bases). The CDR3 spans 15 residues. Trimming shortened V by 6 bases and J by 0 bases, and 9 bases separated the two germline ends. CDR1 and CDR2 (germline): MNHNS, SASEGT. Here the CDR3 DNA reads TGTGCCAGCAGCGTCAGGGCCTCTGGGGCCAACGTCCTGACTTTC. Amino acid sequence: CASSVRASGANVLTF.